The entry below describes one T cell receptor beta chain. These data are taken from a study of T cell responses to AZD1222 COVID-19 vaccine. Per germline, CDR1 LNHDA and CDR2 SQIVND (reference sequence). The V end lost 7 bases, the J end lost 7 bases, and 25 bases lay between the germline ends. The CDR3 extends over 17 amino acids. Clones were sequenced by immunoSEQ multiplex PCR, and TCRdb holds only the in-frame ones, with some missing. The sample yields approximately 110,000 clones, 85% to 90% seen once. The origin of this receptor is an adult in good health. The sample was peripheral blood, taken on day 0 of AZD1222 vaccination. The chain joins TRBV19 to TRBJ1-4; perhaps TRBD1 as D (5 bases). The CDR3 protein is CASTHIGGTGGGEKLFF. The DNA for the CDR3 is TGTGCCAGTACCCATATCGGGGGTACGGGGGGAGGTGAAAAACTGTTTTTT.